This T cell receptor beta chain came from a study of blood T cell repertoires in COVID-19. Study-wide context: The United States, Italy and Spain provided the acute and convalescent COVID-19 samples. Sample material is recorded as cDNA or gDNA derived from T cells, B-cell-depleted T cells, or PBMCs.

This clone has a single count. Per the germline V gene, CDR1 is LNHDA and CDR2 is SQIVND (reference sequence). J was trimmed by 3 bases and V by 5 bases; bases with no gene match: 3. CDR3 length equals 14 residues. Authors' processing steps: Estimation of nucleated cell counts relied on the amplification of reference gene primers. Libraries were prepared by immunoSEQ multiplex PCR; TCRdb keeps only in-frame clonotypes and omits some of them. V and J calls and clone size are given by that table; D and trimming were obtained from the DNA. Of about 22,000 clones listed, around 92% are singletons. The sample was peripheral blood. The rearrangement joins TRBV19 to TRBJ2-3, with 9 bases fitting TRBD2. The receptor was derived from a woman aged 70-85 years with active COVID-19. The CDR3 loop reads CASSLAGGTDTQYF. The CDR3 nucleotides read TGTGCCAGTAGTTTGGCGGGAGGGACAGATACGCAGTATTTT.